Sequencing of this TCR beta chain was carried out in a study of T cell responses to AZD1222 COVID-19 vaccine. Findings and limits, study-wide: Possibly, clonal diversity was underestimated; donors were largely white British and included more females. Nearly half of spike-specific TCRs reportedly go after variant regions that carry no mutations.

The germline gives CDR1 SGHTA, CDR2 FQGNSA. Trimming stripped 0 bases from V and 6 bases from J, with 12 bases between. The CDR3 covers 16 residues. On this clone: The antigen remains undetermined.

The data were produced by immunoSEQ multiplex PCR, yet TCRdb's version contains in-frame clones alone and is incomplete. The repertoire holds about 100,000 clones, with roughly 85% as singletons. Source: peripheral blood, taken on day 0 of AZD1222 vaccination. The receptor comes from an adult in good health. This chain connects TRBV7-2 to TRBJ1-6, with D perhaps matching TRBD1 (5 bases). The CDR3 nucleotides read TGTGCCAGCAGCTTAGCCGGGGCAGGCGCTAATTCACCCCTCCACTTT. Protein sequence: CASSLAGAGANSPLHF.